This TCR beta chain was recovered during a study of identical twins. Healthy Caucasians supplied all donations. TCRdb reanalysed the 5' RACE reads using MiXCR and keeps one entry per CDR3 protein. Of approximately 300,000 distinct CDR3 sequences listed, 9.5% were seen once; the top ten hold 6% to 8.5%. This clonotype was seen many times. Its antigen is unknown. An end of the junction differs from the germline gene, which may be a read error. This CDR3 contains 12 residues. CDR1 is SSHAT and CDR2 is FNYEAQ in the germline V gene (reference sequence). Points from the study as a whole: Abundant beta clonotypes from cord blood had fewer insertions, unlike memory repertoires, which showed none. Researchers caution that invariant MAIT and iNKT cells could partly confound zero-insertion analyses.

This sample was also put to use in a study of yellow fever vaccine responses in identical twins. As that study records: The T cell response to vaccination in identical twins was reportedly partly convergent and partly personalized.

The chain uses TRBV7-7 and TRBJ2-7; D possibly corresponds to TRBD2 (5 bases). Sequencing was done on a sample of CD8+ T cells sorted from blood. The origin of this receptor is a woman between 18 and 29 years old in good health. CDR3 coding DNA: TGTGCTAGCAGCCCCAACGGAGGCGAGCAGTACTTC. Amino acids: CASSPNGGEQYF.